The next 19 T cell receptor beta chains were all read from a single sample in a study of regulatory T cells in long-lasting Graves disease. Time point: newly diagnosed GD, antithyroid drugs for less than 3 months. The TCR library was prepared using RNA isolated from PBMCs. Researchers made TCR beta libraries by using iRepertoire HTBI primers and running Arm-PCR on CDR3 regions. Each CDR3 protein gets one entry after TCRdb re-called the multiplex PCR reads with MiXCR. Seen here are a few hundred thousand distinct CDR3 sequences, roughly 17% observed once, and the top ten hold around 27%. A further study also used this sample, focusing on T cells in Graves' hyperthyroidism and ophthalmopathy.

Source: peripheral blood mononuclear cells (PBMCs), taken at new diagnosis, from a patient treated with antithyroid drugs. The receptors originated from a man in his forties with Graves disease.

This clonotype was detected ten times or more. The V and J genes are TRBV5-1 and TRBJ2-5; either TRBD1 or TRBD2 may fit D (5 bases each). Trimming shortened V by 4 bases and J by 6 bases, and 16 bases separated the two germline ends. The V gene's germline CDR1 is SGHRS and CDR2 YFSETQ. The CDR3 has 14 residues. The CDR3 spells CASSEGPTMQTQYF. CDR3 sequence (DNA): TGCGCCAGCAGCGAGGGACCGACGATGCAGACCCAGTACTTC. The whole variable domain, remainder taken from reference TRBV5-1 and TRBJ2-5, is KAGVTQTPRYLIKTRGQQVTLSCSPISGHRSVSWYQQTPGQGLQFLFEYFSETQRNKGNFPGRFSGRQFSNSRSEMNVSTLELGDSALYLCASSEGPTMQTQYFGPGTRLLVL.

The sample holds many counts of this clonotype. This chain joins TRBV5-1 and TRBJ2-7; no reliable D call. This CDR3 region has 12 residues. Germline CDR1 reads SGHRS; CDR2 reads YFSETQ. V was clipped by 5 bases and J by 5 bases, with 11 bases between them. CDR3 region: CASRAGVHEQYF. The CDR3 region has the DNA TGCGCCAGCAGGGCTGGAGTCCACGAGCAGTACTTC.

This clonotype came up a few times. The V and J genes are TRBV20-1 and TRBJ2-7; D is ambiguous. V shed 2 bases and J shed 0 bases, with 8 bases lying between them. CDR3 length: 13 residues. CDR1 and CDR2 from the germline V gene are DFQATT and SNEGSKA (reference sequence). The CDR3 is CSARPPSSYEQYF. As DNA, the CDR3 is TGCAGTGCTAGACCCCCTAGCTCCTACGAGCAGTACTTC.

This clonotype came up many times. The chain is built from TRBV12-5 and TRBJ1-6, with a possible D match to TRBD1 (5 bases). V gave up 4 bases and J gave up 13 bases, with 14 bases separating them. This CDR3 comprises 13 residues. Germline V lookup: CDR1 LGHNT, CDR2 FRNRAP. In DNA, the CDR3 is TGTGCTAGTGGTTCTTCCCCGGGACTCCCCCTCCACTTT. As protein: CASGSSPGLPLHF. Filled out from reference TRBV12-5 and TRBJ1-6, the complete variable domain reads DARVTQTPRHKVTEMGQEVTMRCQPILGHNTVFWYRQTMMQGLELLAYFRNRAPLDDSGMPKDRFSAEMPDATLATLKIQPSEPRDSAVYFCASGSSPGLPLHFGNGTRLTVT.

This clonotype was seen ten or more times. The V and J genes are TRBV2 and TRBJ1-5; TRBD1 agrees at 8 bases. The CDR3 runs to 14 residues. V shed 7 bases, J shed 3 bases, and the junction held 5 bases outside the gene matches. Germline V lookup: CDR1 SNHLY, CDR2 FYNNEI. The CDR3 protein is CASNAGGANQPQHF. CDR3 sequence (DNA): TGTGCCAGCAACGCAGGGGGCGCCAATCAGCCCCAGCATTTT.

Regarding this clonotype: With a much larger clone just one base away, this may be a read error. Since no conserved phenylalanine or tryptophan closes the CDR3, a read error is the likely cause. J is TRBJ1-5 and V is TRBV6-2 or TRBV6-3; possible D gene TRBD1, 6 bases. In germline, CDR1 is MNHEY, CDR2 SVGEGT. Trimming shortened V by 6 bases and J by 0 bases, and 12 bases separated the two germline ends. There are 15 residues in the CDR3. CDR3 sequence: CASRDRRYSNQPQHS. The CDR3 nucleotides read TGTGCCAGCAGGGACAGACGGTATAGCAATCAGCCCCAGCATTCT.

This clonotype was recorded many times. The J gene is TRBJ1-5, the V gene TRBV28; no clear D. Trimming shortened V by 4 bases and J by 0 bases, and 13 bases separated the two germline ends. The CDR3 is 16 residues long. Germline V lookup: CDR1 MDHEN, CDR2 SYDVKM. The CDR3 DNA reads TGTGCCAGCAGTTCAATCGGCAGTACTAGCAATCAGCCCCAGCATTTT. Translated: CASSSIGSTSNQPQHF.

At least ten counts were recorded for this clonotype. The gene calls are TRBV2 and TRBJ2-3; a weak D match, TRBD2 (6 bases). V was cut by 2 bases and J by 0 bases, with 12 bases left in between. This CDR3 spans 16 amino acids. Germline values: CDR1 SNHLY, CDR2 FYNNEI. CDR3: CASSESDGTSTDTQYF. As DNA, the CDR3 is TGTGCCAGCAGTGAAAGTGACGGGACTAGCACAGATACGCAGTATTTT.

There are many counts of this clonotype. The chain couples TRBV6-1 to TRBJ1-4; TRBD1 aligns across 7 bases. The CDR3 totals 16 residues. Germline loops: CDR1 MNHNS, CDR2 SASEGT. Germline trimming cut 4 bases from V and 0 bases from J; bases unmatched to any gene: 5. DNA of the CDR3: TGTGCCAGCAGTGTCGGGACAGCTCCAACTAATGAAAAACTGTTTTTT. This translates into CASSVGTAPTNEKLFF.

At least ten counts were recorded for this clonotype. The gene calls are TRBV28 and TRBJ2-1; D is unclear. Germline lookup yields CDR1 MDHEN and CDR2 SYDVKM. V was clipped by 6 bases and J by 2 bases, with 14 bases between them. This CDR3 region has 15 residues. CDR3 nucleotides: TGTGCCAGCAGCCGTGAGGCTCGCGCCTACAATGAGCAGTTCTTC. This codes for CASSREARAYNEQFF.

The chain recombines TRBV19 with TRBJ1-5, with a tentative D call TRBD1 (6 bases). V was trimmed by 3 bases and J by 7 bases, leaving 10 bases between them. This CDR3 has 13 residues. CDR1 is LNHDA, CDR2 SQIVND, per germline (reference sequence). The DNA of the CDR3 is TGTGCCAGTAGTATCCAGGGGATCCAGCCCCAGCATTTT. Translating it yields CASSIQGIQPQHF. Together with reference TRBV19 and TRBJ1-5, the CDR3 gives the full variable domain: DGGITQSPKYLFRKEGQNVTLSCEQNLNHDAMYWYRQDPGQGLRLIYYSQIVNDFQKGDIAEGYSVSREKKESFPLTVTSAQKNPTAFYLCASSIQGIQPQHFGDGTRLSIL.

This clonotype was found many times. The CDR3 loop is CASSVDPFYEQYF. For the CDR3, the DNA is TGTGCCAGCAGCGTAGACCCATTCTACGAGCAGTACTTC. This rearrangement joins TRBV9 to TRBJ2-7; no reliable D call. Looked up from germline, CDR1 is SGDLS and CDR2 is YYNGEE. Trimming took 0 bases from V and 3 from J, leaving 7 bases between them. CDR3 length: 13 amino acids.

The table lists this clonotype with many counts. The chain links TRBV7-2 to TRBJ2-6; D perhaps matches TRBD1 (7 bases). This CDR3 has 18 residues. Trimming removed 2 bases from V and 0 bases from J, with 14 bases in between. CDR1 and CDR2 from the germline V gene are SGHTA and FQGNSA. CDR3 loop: CASSLRRGHDSGANVLTF. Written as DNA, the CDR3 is TGTGCCAGCAGCTTAAGGAGGGGGCATGACTCTGGGGCCAACGTCCTGACTTTC.

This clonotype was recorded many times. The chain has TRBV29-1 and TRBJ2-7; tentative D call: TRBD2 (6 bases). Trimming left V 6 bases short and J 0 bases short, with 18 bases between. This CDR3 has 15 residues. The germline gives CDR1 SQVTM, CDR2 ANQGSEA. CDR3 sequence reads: CSVGNGGIPSYEQYF. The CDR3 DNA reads TGCAGCGTGGGAAACGGGGGAATTCCCTCCTACGAGCAGTACTTC.

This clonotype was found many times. CDR3 loop: CASRKDRDLADTQYF. The CDR3 DNA reads TGTGCCAGCAGGAAAGACAGGGATCTTGCAGATACGCAGTATTTT. J is TRBJ2-3 and V is TRBV7-9, with 7 bases matching TRBD1. With V trimmed by 6 bases and J by 4 bases, 10 bases remained unmatched. Germline V gene sequence: CDR1 SEHNR, CDR2 FQNEAQ (reference sequence). This CDR3 has 15 residues.

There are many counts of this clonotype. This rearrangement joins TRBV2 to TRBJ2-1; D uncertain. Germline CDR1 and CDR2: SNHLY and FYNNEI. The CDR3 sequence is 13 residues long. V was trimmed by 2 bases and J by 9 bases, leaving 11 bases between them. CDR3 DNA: TGTGCCAGCAGTGAATATGGAGTCACTGAGCAGTTCTTC. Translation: CASSEYGVTEQFF.

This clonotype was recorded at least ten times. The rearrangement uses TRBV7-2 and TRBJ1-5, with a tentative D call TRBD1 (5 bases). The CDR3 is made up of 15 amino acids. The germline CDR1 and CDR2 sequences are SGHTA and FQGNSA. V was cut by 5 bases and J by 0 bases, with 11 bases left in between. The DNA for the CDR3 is TGTGCCAGCAGCCCGGGACGGACTAGCAATCAGCCCCAGCATTTT. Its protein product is CASSPGRTSNQPQHF.

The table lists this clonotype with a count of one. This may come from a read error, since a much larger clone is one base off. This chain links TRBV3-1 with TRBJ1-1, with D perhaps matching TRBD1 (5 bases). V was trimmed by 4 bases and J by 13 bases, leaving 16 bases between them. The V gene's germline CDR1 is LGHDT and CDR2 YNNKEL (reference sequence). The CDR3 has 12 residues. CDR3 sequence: CASSLHWGVHFF. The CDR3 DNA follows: TGTGCCAGCAGCCTCCACTGGGGCGTTCATTTCTTT.

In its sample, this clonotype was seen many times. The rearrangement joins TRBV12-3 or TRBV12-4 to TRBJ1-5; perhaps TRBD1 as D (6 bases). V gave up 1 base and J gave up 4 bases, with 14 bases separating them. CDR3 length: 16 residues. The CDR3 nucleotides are TGTGCCAGCAGTTTAGGGTTGACAGGCCTGAATCAGCCCCAGCATTTT. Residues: CASSLGLTGLNQPQHF.